Following are 6 T cell receptor beta chains from one sample sequenced in a study of control samples from healthy donors and cancer patients. TCRdb keeps only in-frame clones here, not all; method: immunoSEQ multiplex PCR. The table shows fewer than 200,000 clones, with 90% occurring only once. The sequencing sample was made of blood. The receptors derive from a woman aged 50 to 60 in good health.

The V call is TRBV4-1, the J call TRBJ2-1; perhaps TRBD2 as D (5 bases). In germline, CDR1 is MGHRA, CDR2 YSYEKL. There are 16 residues in the CDR3. V dropped 6 bases and J dropped 3 bases, with 18 bases sitting between them. CDR3 amino acids: CASSVTGSSFYNEQFF. CDR3 nucleotide sequence: TGCGCCAGCAGTGTCACGGGGAGCTCGTTCTACAATGAGCAGTTCTTC.

This chain connects TRBV11-2 to TRBJ2-3; 8 bases align to TRBD2. There are 16 residues in the CDR3. V shed 6 bases, J shed 1 base, and the junction held 9 bases outside the gene matches. Germline-derived CDR1 and CDR2 are SGHAT and FQNNGV. DNA for the CDR3: TGTGCCAGCAGTTTGCTAGCGGGTGCCGGCACAGATACGCAGTATTTT. This encodes CASSLLAGAGTDTQYF.

This chain joins TRBV5-5 and TRBJ2-3; D not certain. Trimming took 7 bases from V and 4 from J, leaving 22 bases between them. The CDR3 is 16 residues long. Looked up from germline, CDR1 is SGHKS and CDR2 is YYEKEE (reference sequence). For the CDR3, the DNA is TGTGCCAGCTATAGTCGCCACCTCGGACGTGCAGATACGCAGTATTTT. Residues: CASYSRHLGRADTQYF.

The V gene is TRBV6-5, the J gene TRBJ1-1; D possibly corresponds to TRBD1 (5 bases). Germline V lookup: CDR1 MNHEY, CDR2 SVGAGI. The germline V and J ends were trimmed by 6 bases and 0 bases, with 8 bases remaining between them. The CDR3 is 13 amino acids. The CDR3 DNA is TGTGCCAGCAGCAGACAGTTGAACACTGAAGCTTTCTTT. Amino acids: CASSRQLNTEAFF.

V gene TRBV29-1 combines with J gene TRBJ2-1, with D unclear. Trimming left V 7 bases short and J 4 bases short, with 8 bases between. The CDR3 is made up of 11 amino acids. The germline CDR1 and CDR2 sequences are SQVTM and ANQGSEA. The CDR3 nucleotides read TGCAGCGGGGAAGGTTACAATGAGCAGTTCTTC. Translated, it gives CSGEGYNEQFF.

A remark on this clone: At one boundary the junction diverges from the germline segment, which might be a read error. The chain joins TRBV7-7 to TRBJ2-7, with TRBD1 identical over 11 bases. In germline, CDR1 is SSHAT, CDR2 FNYEAQ (reference sequence). The CDR3 is 15 amino acids. CDR3 residues: CASSPGTGGTYEQYF. The CDR3 DNA reads as TGTGCTAGCAGCCCCGGGACAGGGGGGACCTACGAGCAGTACTTC.